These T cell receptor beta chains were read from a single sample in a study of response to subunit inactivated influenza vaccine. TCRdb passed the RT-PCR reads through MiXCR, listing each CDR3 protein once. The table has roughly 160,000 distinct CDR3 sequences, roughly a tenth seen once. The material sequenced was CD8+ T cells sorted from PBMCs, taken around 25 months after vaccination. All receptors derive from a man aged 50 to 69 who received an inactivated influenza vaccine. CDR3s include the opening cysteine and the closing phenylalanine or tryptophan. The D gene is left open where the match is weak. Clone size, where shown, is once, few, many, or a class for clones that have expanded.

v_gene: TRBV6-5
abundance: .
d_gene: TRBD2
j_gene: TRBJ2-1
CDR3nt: TGTGCCAGCAGTTTCAGTCGGACTAGCGCAACAGTCAATGAGCAGTTCTTC
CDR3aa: CASSFSRTSATVNEQFF

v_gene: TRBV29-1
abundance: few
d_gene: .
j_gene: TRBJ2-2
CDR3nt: TGCAGCGTTGCCAGGGCGAACACCGGGGAGCTGTTTTTT
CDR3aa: CSVARANTGELFF

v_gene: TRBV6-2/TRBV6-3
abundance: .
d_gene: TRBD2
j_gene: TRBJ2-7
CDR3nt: TGTGCCAGCAGTTACTCGGCTAGCGGGAGCCGATACGAGCAGTACTTC
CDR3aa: CASSYSASGSRYEQYF

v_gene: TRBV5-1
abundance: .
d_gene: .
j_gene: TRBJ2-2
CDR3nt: TGCGCCAGCAGCTTGGGAGAGGGCCGTATCACCGGGGAGCTGTTTTTT
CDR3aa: CASSLGEGRITGELFF

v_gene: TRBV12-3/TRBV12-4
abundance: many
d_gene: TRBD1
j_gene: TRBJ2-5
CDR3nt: TGTGCCAGCGCTTGGACAGGGTACGGAAAAGAGACCCAGTACTTC
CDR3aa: CASAWTGYGKETQYF

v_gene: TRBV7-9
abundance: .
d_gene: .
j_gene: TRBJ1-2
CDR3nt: TGTGCCAGCAGCTTCCTGGTCCTTACCCCCGATGGCTACACCTTC
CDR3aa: CASSFLVLTPDGYTF

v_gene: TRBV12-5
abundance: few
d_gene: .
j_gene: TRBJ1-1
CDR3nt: TGTGCTAGTGGTCCCTCAGGGATGAACACTGAAGCTTTCTTT
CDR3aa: CASGPSGMNTEAFF

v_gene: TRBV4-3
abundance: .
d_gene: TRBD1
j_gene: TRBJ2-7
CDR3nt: TGCGCCAGCAGCCAAGATAAATTTCCAGGTTTGGGACAGGGTTTCTACGAGCAGTACTTC
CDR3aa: CASSQDKFPGLGQGFYEQYF

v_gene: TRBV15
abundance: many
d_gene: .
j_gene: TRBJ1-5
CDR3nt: TGTGCCACCAGCAGACTGGACGGTAGCAATCAGCCCCAGCATTTT
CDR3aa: CATSRLDGSNQPQHF

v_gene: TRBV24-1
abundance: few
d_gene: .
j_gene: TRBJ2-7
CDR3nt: TGTGCCACCAGTGATTATGGGGGGATCGAGCAGTACTTC
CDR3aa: CATSDYGGIEQYF

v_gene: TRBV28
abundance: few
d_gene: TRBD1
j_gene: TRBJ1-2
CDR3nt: TGTGCCAGCAGTTTATGGGCCAGGGGGGCTAACTATGGCTACACCTTC
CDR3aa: CASSLWARGANYGYTF

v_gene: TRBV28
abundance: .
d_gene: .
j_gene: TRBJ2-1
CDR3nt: TGTGCCAGCAGCCCCTACTTGTCCTACAATGAGCAGTTCTTC
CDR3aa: CASSPYLSYNEQFF

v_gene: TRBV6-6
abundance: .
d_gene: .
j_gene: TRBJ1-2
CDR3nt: TGTGCCACCTCGAGGGACTCTAACTATGGCTACACCTTC
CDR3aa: CATSRDSNYGYTF

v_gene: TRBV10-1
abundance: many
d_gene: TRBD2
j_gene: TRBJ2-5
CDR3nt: TGCGCCAGCAGTGCGACTAGCGGGGAAGAGACCCAGTACTTC
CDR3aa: CASSATSGEETQYF

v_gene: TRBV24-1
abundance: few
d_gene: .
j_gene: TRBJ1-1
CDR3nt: TGTGCCACCAGTGATTCGGGGGGGACTGAAGCTTTCTTT
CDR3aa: CATSDSGGTEAFF

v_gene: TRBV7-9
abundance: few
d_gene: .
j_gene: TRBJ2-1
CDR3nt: TGTGCCAGCAGCTCATCGGAGAATGAGCAGTTCTTC
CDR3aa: CASSSSENEQFF

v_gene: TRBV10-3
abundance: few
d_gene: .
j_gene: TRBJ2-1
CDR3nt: TGTGCCATCAGTGACCCAGCGGGGACAGAGGAGCAGTTCTTC
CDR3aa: CAISDPAGTEEQFF

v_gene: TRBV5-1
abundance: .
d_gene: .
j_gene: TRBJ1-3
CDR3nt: TGCGCCAGCAGCTTTCCTGGAAACACCATATATTTT
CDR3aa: CASSFPGNTIYF

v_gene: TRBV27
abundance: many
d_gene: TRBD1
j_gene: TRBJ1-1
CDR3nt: TGTGCCAGCAGGGCACAGGGGGCGGACACTGAAGCTTTCTTT
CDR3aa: CASRAQGADTEAFF

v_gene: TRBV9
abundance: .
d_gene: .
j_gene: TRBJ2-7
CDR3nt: TGTGCCAGCAGCGCCGAAACAGGGTCCTACGAGCAGTACTTC
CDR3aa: CASSAETGSYEQYF

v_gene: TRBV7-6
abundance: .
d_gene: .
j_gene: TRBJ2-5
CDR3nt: TGTGCCAGCAGCTTGGGCCCGGCCCAGTACTTC
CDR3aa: CASSLGPAQYF

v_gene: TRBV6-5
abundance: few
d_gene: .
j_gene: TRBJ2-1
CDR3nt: TGTGCCAGCAGTTACACGGGTGGCTCCTACAATGAGCAGTTCTTC
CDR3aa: CASSYTGGSYNEQFF

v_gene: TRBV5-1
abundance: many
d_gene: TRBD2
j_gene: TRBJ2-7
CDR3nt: TGCGCCAGCAGCATGACTAGCGGGTTACCCTACGAGCAGTACTTC
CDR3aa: CASSMTSGLPYEQYF

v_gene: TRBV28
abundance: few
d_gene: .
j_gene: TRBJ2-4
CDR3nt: TGTGCCAGCAGTTTATCCGCGGGGAACAAAAACATTCAGTACTTC
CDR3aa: CASSLSAGNKNIQYF

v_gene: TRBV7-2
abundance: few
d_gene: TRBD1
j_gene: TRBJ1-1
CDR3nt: TGTGCCAGCAGCACCAGGGGGGAGAACACTGAAGCTTTCTTT
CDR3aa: CASSTRGENTEAFF

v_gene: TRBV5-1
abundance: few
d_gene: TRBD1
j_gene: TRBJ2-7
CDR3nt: TGCGCCAGCAGCTTGGGGGACAGCCGCTACGAGCAGTACTTC
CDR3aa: CASSLGDSRYEQYF

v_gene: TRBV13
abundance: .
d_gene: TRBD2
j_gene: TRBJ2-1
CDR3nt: TGTGCCAGCAGCTTAGTCGGCGGGGGGCGGTCCTACAATGAGCAGTTCTTC
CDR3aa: CASSLVGGGRSYNEQFF

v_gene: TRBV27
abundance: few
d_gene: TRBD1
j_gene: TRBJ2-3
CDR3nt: TGTGCCAGCAGTTTATCGACAGGGTTTTGGGATACGCAGTATTTT
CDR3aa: CASSLSTGFWDTQYF

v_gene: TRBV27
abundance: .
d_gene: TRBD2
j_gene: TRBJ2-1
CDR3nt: TGTGCCAGCAGGGGTGGGACTAGCGCATACAATGAGCAGTTCTTC
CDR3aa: CASRGGTSAYNEQFF

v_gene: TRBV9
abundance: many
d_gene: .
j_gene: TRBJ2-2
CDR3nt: TGTGCCAGCAGCGTAGACCCTACCGGGGAGCTGTTTTTT
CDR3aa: CASSVDPTGELFF

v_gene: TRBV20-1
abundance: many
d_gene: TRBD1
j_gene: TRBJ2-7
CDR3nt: TGCAGTGCCAGACAGGGGGGCTACGAGCAGTACTTC
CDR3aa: CSARQGGYEQYF

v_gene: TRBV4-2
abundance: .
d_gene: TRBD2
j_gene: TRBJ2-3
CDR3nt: TGTGCCAGCAGCCAAGTGGCGGGGGGCGGGATGGTCGGCACAGATACGCAGTATTTT
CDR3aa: CASSQVAGGGMVGTDTQYF

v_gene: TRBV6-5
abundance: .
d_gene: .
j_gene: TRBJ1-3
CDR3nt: TGTGCCAGCAGTTATACAGTCGAGACCTCTGGAAACACCATATATTTT
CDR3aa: CASSYTVETSGNTIYF

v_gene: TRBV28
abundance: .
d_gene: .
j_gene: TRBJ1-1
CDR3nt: TGTGCCAGCAGTTCACGGGGGTGGGGCGTGGCTGATGAAGCTTTCTTT
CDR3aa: CASSSRGWGVADEAFF

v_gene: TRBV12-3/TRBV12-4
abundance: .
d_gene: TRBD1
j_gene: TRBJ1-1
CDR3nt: TGTGCCAGCAGTACCACTGACAGGGGGCTACCGAACACTGAAGCTTTCTTT
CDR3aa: CASSTTDRGLPNTEAFF

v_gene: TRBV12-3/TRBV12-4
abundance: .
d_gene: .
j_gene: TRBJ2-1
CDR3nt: TGTGCCAGCAGTTCACCATACTCCTACAATGAGCAGTTCTTC
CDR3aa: CASSSPYSYNEQFF

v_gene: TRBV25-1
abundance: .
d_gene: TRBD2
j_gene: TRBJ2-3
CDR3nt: TGTGCCAGCAGTGAAGTCGCGGGAGTGGCAGATACGCAGTATTTT
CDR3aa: CASSEVAGVADTQYF

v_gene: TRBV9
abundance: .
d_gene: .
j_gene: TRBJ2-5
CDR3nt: TGTGCCAGCAGCGGAGGGTCCCCGGCCCAGTACTTC
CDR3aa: CASSGGSPAQYF

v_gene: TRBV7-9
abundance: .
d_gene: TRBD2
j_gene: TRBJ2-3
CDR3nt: TGTGCCAGCAGCTTAACAGCGGGGCGCACAGATACGCAGTATTTT
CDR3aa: CASSLTAGRTDTQYF

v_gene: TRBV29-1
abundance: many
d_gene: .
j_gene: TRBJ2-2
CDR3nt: TGCAGCGCTATTAATAGGGGAGTCGGTACCGGGGAGCTGTTTTTT
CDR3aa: CSAINRGVGTGELFF

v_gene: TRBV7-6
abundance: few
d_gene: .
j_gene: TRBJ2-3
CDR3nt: TGTGCCAGCAGCCTTCGCCGGGATTTGGGCACAGATACGCAGTATTTT
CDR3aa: CASSLRRDLGTDTQYF

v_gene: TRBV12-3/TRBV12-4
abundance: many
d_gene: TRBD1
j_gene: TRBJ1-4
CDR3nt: TGTGCCAGCAGTTCCTCAGGACAGGGCGTTTATAGTGAAAAACTGTTTTTT
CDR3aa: CASSSSGQGVYSEKLFF

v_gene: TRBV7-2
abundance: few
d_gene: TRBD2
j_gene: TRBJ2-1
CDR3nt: TGTGCCAGCAGCTTAGCGCGGGGGGGGTACAATGAGCAGTTCTTC
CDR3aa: CASSLARGGYNEQFF

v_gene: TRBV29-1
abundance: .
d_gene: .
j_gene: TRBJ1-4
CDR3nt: TGCAGCGTTGGAGGGTCCAGTTCTAATGAAAAACTGTTTTTT
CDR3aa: CSVGGSSSNEKLFF

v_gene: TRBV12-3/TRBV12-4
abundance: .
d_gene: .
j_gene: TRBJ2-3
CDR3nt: TGTGCCAGCAGTTTATCACAGGTCAAAGATACGCAGTATTTT
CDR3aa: CASSLSQVKDTQYF

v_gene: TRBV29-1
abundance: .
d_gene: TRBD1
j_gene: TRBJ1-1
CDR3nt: TGCAGCGTTGAAGGGGGGAGGACAGGGGGGAACACTGAAGCTTTCTTT
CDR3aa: CSVEGGRTGGNTEAFF

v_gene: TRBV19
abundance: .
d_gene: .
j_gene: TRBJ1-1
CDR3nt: TGTGCCAGTACAGGACGGGGGGTTTTCCTCATGAACACTGAAGCTTTCTTT
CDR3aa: CASTGRGVFLMNTEAFF

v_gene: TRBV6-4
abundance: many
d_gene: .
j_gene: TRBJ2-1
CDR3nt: TGTGCCAGCAGTAAAAAGGAGAGTGGAGGGCCGAATGAGCAGTTCTTC
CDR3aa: CASSKKESGGPNEQFF

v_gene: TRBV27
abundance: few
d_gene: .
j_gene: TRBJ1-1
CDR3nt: TGTGCCAGCAGTTTGTCGGGACGGTTGAACACTGAAGCTTTCTTT
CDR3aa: CASSLSGRLNTEAFF

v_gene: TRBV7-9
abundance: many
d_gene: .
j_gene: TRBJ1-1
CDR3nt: TGTGCCAGCAGCATCAAGGACACTGAAGCTTTCTTT
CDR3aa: CASSIKDTEAFF

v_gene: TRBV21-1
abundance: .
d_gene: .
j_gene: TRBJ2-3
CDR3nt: TGTGCCAGCAGGGGAACAGGGGGCTGCACAGATACGCAGTATTTT
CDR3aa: CASRGTGGCTDTQYF

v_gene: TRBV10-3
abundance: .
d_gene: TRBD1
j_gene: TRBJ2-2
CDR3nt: TGTGCCATCAGAGACAGGGACACCGGGGAGCTGTTTTTT
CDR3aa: CAIRDRDTGELFF

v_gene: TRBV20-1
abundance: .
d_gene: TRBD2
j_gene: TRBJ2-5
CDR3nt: TGCAGTGCTAGACCACTAGCGGCCCAAGAGACCCAGTACTTC
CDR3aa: CSARPLAAQETQYF

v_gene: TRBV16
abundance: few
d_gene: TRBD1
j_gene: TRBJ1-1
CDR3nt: TGTGCCAGCAGCCACTACGACAGGGGCAACACTGAAGCTTTCTTT
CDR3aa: CASSHYDRGNTEAFF

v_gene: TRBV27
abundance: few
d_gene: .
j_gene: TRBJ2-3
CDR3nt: TGTGCCAGCAAACCTAACCCGGACTACACAGATACGCAGTATTTT
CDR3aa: CASKPNPDYTDTQYF

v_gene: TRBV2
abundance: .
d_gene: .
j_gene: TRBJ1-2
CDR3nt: TGTGCCAGCAGTGAATCGAAGGGCAGGGCTTATGGCTACACCTTC
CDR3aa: CASSESKGRAYGYTF